The clone carrying this T cell receptor (beta chain) was seen repeatedly, ten times or more. The data were taken from a study of T cells after yellow fever vaccination. Background on the study: With SMART-Seq v4 Ultra Low Input, the fractions containing low cell numbers were prepared.

CDR1 is SGHTA and CDR2 is FQGNSA in the germline V gene. The CDR3 length is 13 residues. V was shortened by 6 bases and J by 4 bases, with 12 bases between the two germline ends. 5'RACE template switching added a universal primer site and UMIs to TCR cDNA. TCRdb passed the 5' RACE reads through MiXCR, listing each CDR3 protein once. This sample yields around 600,000 distinct CDR3 sequences, of which about 12% are seen a single time; about 15% belongs to the top ten. The sequence came from a man aged 25-45 years who received the YFV17D yellow fever vaccine. Specimen: PBMCs, collected on the day of the yellow fever booster vaccination. The genes are TRBV7-2 and TRBJ2-5, with TRBD1 as a possible D gene (5 bases). This CDR3 is CASSFQGRETQYF. CDR3 bases: TGTGCCAGCAGTTTTCAGGGAAGAGAGACCCAGTACTTC.